This record concerns one T cell receptor beta chain sequence. Some clones are missing from TCRdb's copy, which holds only in-frame ones; the method was immunoSEQ multiplex PCR. The sample lists approximately 96,000 clones; about 92% were seen once. This specimen comes from a study of T cell changes during pregnancy in multiple sclerosis. This receptor was obtained from a female donor in good health, enrolled as a control in a pregnancy study. Sequences were derived from peripheral blood, sampled after pregnancy.

The CDR3 region is CASSPLMRDRTGELFF. The CDR3 coding sequence is TGTGCCAGCTCACCGTTGATGCGGGACAGAACCGGGGAGCTGTTTTTT. The chain combines TRBV18 with TRBJ2-2; D may be TRBD1 (7 bases). Trimming took off 3 bases at V and 5 bases at J, with 16 bases between the two ends. Germline V lookup: CDR1 KGHSH, CDR2 LQKENI. The CDR3 contains 16 residues.